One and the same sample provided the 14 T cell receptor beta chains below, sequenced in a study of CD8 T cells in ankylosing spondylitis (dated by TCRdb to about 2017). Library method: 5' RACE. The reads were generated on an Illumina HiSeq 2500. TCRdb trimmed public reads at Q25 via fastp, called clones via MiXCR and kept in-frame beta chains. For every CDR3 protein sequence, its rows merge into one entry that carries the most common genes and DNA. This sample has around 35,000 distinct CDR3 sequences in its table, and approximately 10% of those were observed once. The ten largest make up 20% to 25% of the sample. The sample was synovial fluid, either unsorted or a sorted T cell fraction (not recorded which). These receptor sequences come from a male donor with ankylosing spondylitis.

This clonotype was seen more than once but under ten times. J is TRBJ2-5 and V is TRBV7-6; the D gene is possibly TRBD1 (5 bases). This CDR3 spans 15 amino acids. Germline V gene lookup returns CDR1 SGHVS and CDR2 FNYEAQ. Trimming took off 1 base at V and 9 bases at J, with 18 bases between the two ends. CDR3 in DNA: TGTGCCAGCAGCTTAGTGCTACAGGCCCTTGGGGCCCAGTACTTC. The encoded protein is CASSLVLQALGAQYF.

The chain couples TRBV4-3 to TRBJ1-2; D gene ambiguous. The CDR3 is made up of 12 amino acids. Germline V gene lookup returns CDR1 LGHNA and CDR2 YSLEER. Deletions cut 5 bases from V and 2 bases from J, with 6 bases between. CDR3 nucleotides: TGCGCCAGCAGCTCGCGGAACTATGGCTACACCTTC. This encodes CASSSRNYGYTF.

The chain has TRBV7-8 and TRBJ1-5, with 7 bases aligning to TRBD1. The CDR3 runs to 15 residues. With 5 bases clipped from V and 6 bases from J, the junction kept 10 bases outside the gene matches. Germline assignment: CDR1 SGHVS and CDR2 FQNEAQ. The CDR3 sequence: CASSPNRGPSQPQHF. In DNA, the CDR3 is TGTGCCAGCAGCCCCAACAGGGGTCCTAGTCAGCCCCAGCATTTT.

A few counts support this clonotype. The CDR3 nucleotides read TGTGCCAGCTCACCCCGGGACGATCCCACCGGGGAGCTGTTTTTT. Its protein is CASSPRDDPTGELFF. The genes are TRBV18 and TRBJ2-2, with D possibly called TRBD1 or TRBD2 (5 bases each). This CDR3 contains 15 residues. Germline lookup yields CDR1 KGHSH and CDR2 LQKENI. V dropped 3 bases and J dropped 4 bases, with 12 bases sitting between them.

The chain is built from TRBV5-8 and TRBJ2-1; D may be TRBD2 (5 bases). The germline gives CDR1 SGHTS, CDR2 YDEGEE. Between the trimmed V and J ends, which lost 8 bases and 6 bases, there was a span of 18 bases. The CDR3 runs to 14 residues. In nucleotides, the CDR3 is TGTGCCAGGGGCCTTGGACTGGGTAGCAATGAGCAGTTCTTC. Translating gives CARGLGLGSNEQFF.

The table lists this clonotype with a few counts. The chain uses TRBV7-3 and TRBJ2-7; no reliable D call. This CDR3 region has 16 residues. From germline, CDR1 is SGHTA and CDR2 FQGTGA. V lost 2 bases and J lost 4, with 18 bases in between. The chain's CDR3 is CASSLDNTSQLYEQYF. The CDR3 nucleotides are TGTGCCAGCAGCTTAGATAACACCTCTCAACTTTACGAGCAGTACTTC.

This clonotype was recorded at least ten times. Written as DNA, the CDR3 is TGCAGTGCTAGAGATCCGCGGGAGTACAATGAGCAGTTCTTC. Translating it yields CSARDPREYNEQFF. This chain links TRBV20-1 with TRBJ2-1, with TRBD2 matching 7 bases. The CDR3 has 14 residues. V trimming: 0 bases; J trimming: 4 bases; junction bases outside the gene matches: 3. The germline V gene has CDR1 DFQATT and CDR2 SNEGSKA (reference sequence).

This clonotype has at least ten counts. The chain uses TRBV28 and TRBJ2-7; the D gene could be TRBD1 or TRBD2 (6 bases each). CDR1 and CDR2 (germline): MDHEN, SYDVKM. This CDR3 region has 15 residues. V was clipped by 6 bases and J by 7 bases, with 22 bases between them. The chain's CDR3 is CASRSTLGGGTEQYF. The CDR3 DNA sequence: TGTGCCAGCAGATCAACCCTCGGAGGGGGTACAGAGCAGTACTTC.

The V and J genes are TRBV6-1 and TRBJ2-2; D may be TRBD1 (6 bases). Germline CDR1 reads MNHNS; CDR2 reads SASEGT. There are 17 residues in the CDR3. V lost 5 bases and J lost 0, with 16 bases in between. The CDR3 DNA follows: TGTGCCAGCAGTCCTAGCTTTGGACAGACGAACACCGGGGAGCTGTTTTTT. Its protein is CASSPSFGQTNTGELFF.

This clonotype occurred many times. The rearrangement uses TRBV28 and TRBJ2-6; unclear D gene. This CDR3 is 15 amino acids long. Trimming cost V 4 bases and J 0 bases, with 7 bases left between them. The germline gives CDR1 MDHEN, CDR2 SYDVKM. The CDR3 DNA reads TGTGCCAGCAGTTCACCGAGCTCTGGGGCCAACGTCCTGACTTTC. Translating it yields CASSSPSSGANVLTF.

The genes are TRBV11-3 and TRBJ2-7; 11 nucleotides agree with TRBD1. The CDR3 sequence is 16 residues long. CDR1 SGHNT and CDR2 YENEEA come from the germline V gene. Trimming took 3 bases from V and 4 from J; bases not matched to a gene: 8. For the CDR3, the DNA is TGTGCCAGCAGCTTCCGGCGGGGGACAGGGGGATACGAGCAGTACTTC. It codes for CASSFRRGTGGYEQYF.

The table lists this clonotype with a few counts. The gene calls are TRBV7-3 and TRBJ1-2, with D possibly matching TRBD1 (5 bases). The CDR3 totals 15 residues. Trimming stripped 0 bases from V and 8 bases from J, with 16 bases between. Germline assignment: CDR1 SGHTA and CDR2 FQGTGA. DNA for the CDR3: TGTGCCAGCAGCTTAACCCCGTCTCGGGGGAGGGGCTACACCTTC. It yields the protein CASSLTPSRGRGYTF.

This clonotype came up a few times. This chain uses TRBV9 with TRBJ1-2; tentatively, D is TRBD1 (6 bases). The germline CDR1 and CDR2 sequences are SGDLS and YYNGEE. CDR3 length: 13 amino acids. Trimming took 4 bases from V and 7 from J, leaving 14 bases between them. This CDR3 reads CASSPSGGSGYTF. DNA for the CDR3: TGTGCCAGCAGCCCTTCGGGGGGCAGTGGCTACACCTTC.

CDR3 amino acids: CASSLLTSNTEAFF. For the CDR3, the DNA is TGTGCCAGCAGTTTACTAACATCCAACACTGAAGCTTTCTTT. The gene calls are TRBV27 and TRBJ1-1; D call uncertain. V lost 2 bases and J 2 bases, leaving 9 bases between the germline ends. This CDR3 has 14 amino acids. Germline loops: CDR1 MNHEY, CDR2 SMNVEV (reference sequence).